This TCR beta chain was captured by sequencing in a study of OX40 agonist ivuxolimab in advanced cancers. Assay: immunoSEQ multiplex PCR; the TCRdb copy retains only in-frame clones and omits some. The table lists about 120,000 clones, around 90% of them singletons. The CDR3 is 15 residues long. Germline-derived CDR1 and CDR2 are MNHNY and SVGAGI (reference sequence). The J segment lost 14 bases and the V segment lost 4 bases, leaving 10 bases of the junction unmatched. The source material was CD4+ or CD8+ T cells sorted from blood, sampled in a trial of the OX40 agonist ivuxolimab. The chain couples TRBV6-6 to TRBJ1-6; 11 bases are a match to TRBD1. The TCR comes from an adult with an advanced solid tumor such as melanoma, head and neck, liver or kidney cancer. CDR3 region: CASSWDWTGGRTLHF. Here the CDR3 DNA reads TGTGCCAGCAGTTGGGATTGGACAGGGGGCCGAACCCTCCACTTT.